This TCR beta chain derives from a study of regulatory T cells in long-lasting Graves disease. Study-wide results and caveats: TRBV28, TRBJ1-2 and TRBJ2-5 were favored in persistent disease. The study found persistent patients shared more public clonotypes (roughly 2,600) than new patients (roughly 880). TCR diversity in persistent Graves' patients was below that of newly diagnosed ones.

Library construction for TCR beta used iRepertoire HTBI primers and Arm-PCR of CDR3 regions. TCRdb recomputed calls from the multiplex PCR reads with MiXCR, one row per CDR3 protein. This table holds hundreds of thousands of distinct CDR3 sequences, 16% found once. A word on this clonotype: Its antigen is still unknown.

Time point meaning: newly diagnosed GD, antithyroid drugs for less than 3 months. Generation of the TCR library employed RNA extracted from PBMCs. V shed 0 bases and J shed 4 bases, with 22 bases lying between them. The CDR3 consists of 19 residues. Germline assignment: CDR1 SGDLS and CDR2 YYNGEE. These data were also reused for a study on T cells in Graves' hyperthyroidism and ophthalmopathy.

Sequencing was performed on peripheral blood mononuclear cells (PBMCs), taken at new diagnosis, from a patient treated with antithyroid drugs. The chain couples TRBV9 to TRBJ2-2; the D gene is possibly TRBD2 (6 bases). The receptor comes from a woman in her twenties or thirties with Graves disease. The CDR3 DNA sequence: TGTGCCAGCAGCGTAGGTCCGATGGCCGCCGGGACTGGCACCGGGGAGCTGTTTTTT. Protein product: CASSVGPMAAGTGTGELFF.